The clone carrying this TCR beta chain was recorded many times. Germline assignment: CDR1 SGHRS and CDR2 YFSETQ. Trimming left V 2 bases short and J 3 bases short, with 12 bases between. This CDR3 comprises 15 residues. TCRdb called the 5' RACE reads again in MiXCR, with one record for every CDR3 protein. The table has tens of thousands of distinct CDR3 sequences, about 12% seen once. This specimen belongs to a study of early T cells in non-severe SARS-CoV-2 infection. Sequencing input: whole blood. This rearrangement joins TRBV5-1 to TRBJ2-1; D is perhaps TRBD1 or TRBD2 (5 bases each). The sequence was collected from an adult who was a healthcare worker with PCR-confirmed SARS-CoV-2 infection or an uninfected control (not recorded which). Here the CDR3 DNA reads TGCGCCAGCAGCTTAGGGGAGTTCTTCTACAATGAGCAGTTCTTC. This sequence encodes CASSLGEFFYNEQFF.